The clone carrying this TCR beta chain appeared many times. Its antigen is not known. The source of the sample is a study of early T cells in non-severe SARS-CoV-2 infection. Study at large: Chains from this unsorted whole-blood bulk RNA could not be paired.

Overall study results and limits: Database matching using VDJdb favored anti-spike CD8 responses, with private and CD4 specificities left missing.

Unique molecular identifiers were attached to individual cDNA molecules. In TCRdb, the 5' RACE reads were re-called with MiXCR into one record per CDR3 protein. The table has 60,000 to 75,000 distinct CDR3 sequences, more than 8% seen once. The clonotype comes from an adult who was a healthcare worker with PCR-confirmed SARS-CoV-2 infection or an uninfected control (not recorded which). The material was whole blood, obtained at baseline.

In DNA form, the CDR3 reads TGTGCCAGCAACCAATTTGAGACAGATACGCAGTATTTT. Its protein is CASNQFETDTQYF. The J gene is TRBJ2-3, the V gene TRBV7-9, with D unresolved. Trimming shortened V by 7 bases and J by 3 bases, and 11 bases separated the two germline ends. Germline CDR1 is SEHNR and CDR2 is FQNEAQ (reference sequence). The CDR3 is made up of 13 amino acids.